This T cell receptor (beta chain) was profiled in a study of T cell responses to AZD1222 COVID-19 vaccine. Regarding the study as a whole: Reportedly, close to half of spike-specific TCRs are directed against unmutated variant regions. Mostly white British, mostly female donors; authors suggested clonal diversity may be underestimated.

Measured with immunoSEQ multiplex PCR; TCRdb has only the in-frame clones, and not every one. The sample shows around 74,000 clones, just over 90% of them seen only once. In regard to this clone: The antigen remains undetermined.

This specimen consisted of peripheral blood, obtained on day 0 of MenACWY control vaccination. This sequence originates from an adult in good health.

CDR3 in amino acids: CAWSVPRLSGGEAFF. CDR3 DNA sequence: TGTGCCTGGAGTGTACCGCGACTTTCCGGGGGTGAAGCTTTCTTT. V is TRBV30 and J is TRBJ1-1, with a tentative D call TRBD1 (5 bases). Germline CDR1 and CDR2: GTSNPN and SVGIG (reference sequence). The germline V and J ends were trimmed by 0 bases and 7 bases, with 18 bases remaining between them. The CDR3 runs to 15 residues.